These T cell receptor beta chains were read from a single sample in a study of shared clonotypes between healthy human individuals. Sequencing used immunoSEQ multiplex PCR; TCRdb keeps in-frame clones, though not all of them. Of 1.6 million or so clones in the sample, roughly 96% were seen once. The sample taken for sequencing was naive CD4+ T cells sorted from blood. The receptors derive from a man under 40 in good health. The CDR3 runs from the conserved cysteine through the conserved F or W. A D gene is named only where the DNA matches it firmly. Some rows mark clone size as missing; the rest say once, few, many or name a class of expanded clone.

D,size,J,length,V,DNA,CDR3
.,.,TRBJ2-3,13,TRBV14,TGTGCCAGCACCACTCAGACCACAGATACGCAGTATTTT,CASTTQTTDTQYF
.,.,TRBJ1-2,14,TRBV5-4,TGTGCCAGCAGCCCTCGGGGGGGAGGGTATGGCTACACCTTC,CASSPRGGGYGYTF
TRBD1,.,TRBJ1-2,14,TRBV6-1,TGTGCCAGCAGCATAAGACAGGGTAGCTATGGCTACACCTTC,CASSIRQGSYGYTF
.,.,TRBJ2-7,12,TRBV19,TGTGCCAGTAGGGGACGAAACTACGAGCAGTACTTC,CASRGRNYEQYF
.,.,TRBJ2-1,12,TRBV5-1,TGCGCCAGCAGCCCGACAGGGCGGGGACGGTTCTTC,CASSPTGRGRFF
.,.,TRBJ2-3,14,TRBV5-6,TGTGCCAGCAGCTCGGGACTGCGCACAGATACGCAGTATTTT,CASSSGLRTDTQYF
.,.,TRBJ1-2,14,TRBV19,TGTGCCAGTAGTATAAACAGCGCTAACTATGGCTACACCTTC,CASSINSANYGYTF
.,.,TRBJ1-5,14,TRBV5-5,TGTGCCAGCAGCTTGGTTGGTGAAGATCAGCCCCAGCATTTT,CASSLVGEDQPQHF
.,.,TRBJ2-1,18,TRBV14,TGTGCCAGCAGCCCATCGTGGCGGGGCCGGTATGCGAACAATGAGCAGTTCTTC,CASSPSWRGRYANNEQFF
.,.,TRBJ2-7,14,TRBV5-5,TGTGCCAGCAGCTTGGGGTTGGGAGGTTACGAGCAGTACTTC,CASSLGLGGYEQYF
.,.,TRBJ2-1,12,TRBV11-2,TGTGCCAGCAGCTTAGAGCGTAATGAGCAGTTCTTC,CASSLERNEQFF
.,once,TRBJ2-7,14,TRBV9,TGTGCCAGCAGCGTAGAACTGACACCCTACGAGCAGTACTTC,CASSVELTPYEQYF
.,.,TRBJ2-7,13,TRBV11-2,TGTGCCAGCAGGGAACCAGGGTCCTACGAGCAGTACTTC,CASREPGSYEQYF
.,.,TRBJ2-7,15,TRBV6-1,TGTGCCAGCAGTCCCAGACGGCCCTCCCAGGGAGAGCAGTACTTC,CASSPRRPSQGEQYF
.,.,TRBJ2-5,11,TRBV11-2,TGTGCCAGCAGCTTACGAGAGACCCAGTACTTC,CASSLRETQYF
.,.,TRBJ1-3,13,TRBV7-2,TGTGCCAGCAGCTTAAGGGGTGGAAACACCATATATTTT,CASSLRGGNTIYF
.,.,TRBJ2-5,14,TRBV7-2,TGTGCCAGCAGCTTAATGGGCAGTTCCGAGACCCAGTACTTC,CASSLMGSSETQYF
.,.,TRBJ2-5,15,TRBV15,TGTGCCACCAGCAGAGTCCGGGGACCCCAAGAGACCCAGTACTTC,CATSRVRGPQETQYF
TRBD2,.,TRBJ2-2,15,TRBV5-1,TGCGCCAGCACCCCAAGCGGGATTAACACCGGGGAGCTGTTTTTT,CASTPSGINTGELFF
.,.,TRBJ2-1,16,TRBV19,TGTGCCAGTAGCCTCCGGGTGGGGGCCGGGGTCGGTGAGCAGTTCTTC,CASSLRVGAGVGEQFF
TRBD1,.,TRBJ2-1,15,TRBV7-2,TGTGCCAGCAGTTATGACGGGACAGCTTACAATGAGCAGTTCTTC,CASSYDGTAYNEQFF
.,.,TRBJ1-5,13,TRBV7-2,TGTGCCAGCAGCCCCGCCGCCCGTGCGGCCCAGCATTTT,CASSPAARAAQHF
TRBD1,.,TRBJ2-3,14,TRBV28,TGTGCCAGCAGTTCCGGACAGGACGCAGATACGCAGTATTTT,CASSSGQDADTQYF
.,.,TRBJ2-1,14,TRBV27,TGTGCCAGCAGCCGGAGCGAGATCTACAATGAGCAGTTCTTC,CASSRSEIYNEQFF
.,.,TRBJ2-1,13,TRBV7-6,TGTGCCAGCAGCCGGACAGCTCTAGGTGAGCAGTTCTTC,CASSRTALGEQFF
TRBD1,.,TRBJ2-7,17,TRBV5-1,TGCGCCAGCAGCACGGACAGGGGGTTTGTGTTGCGCTACGAGCAGTACTTC,CASSTDRGFVLRYEQYF
TRBD2,.,TRBJ2-1,12,TRBV28,TGTGCCACGGGCGGGAGGGTCTATGAGCAGTTCTTC,CATGGRVYEQFF
.,.,TRBJ1-5,15,TRBV5-3,TGTGCCAGAAGCTCCGCGGTTGAGATCAATCAGCCCCAGCATTTT,CARSSAVEINQPQHF
.,.,TRBJ1-1,13,TRBV14,TGTGCCAGCAGCCCCAATGAACAGACTGAAGCTTTCTTT,CASSPNEQTEAFF
.,.,TRBJ2-7,13,TRBV6-5,TGTGCCAGCAGTTCCGGGGCCGCGGGAGAGCAGTACTTC,CASSSGAAGEQYF
.,once,TRBJ2-6,14,TRBV10-3,TGTGCCATCAACCGCGACTCTGGGGCCAACGTCCTGACTTTC,CAINRDSGANVLTF
TRBD1,.,TRBJ1-2,14,TRBV7-2,TGTGCCAGCAGCCTCCGGGACAGGCCTTATGGCTACACCTTC,CASSLRDRPYGYTF
.,.,TRBJ2-2,18,TRBV5-1,TGCGCCAGCAGCTTGCAACCAGTGGCGGGATGGAACACCGGGGAGCTGTTTTTT,CASSLQPVAGWNTGELFF
.,once,TRBJ2-7,13,TRBV10-3,TGTGCCATACGGGACACGAGCTCCTACGAGCAGTACTTC,CAIRDTSSYEQYF
.,.,TRBJ2-5,14,TRBV4-1,TGCGCCAGCAGCCAATCTAGGAGTGCAGAGACCCAGTACTTC,CASSQSRSAETQYF
TRBD1,.,TRBJ2-7,13,TRBV28,TGTGCCAGCAGTCCACCAAACAGGGGGGAGCAGTACTTC,CASSPPNRGEQYF
TRBD1,.,TRBJ1-2,15,TRBV9,TGTGCCAGCAGCGGTTACGGGGACAGGGGGTATGGCTACACCTTC,CASSGYGDRGYGYTF
.,.,TRBJ2-4,17,TRBV28,TGTGCCAGCAGTTTAGGCGGACAGAAACTAGCCAAAAACATTCAGTACTTC,CASSLGGQKLAKNIQYF
.,.,TRBJ2-7,14,TRBV7-9,TGTGCCAGCAGCTTAAACGTCCGGCTGGCGGACAGTTACTTC,CASSLNVRLADSYF
TRBD1,.,TRBJ1-2,14,TRBV7-2,TGTGCCAGCAGCTTCGTCGGACAGGGCTATGGCTACACCTTC,CASSFVGQGYGYTF
.,.,TRBJ1-2,13,TRBV5-4,TGTGCCAGCAGCTCAGGACCGAACTATGGCTACACCTTC,CASSSGPNYGYTF